A selection of T cell receptor beta chains follows, all from one sample in a study of T cells expressing NK-cell markers. TCRdb derives one entry per CDR3 protein from the 5' RACE reads, leaving out DNA. This sample's table has roughly 110,000 distinct CDR3 sequences. Material for sequencing was blood T cells: a sorted CD56 or NKG2C T cell subset, CD4+ or CD8+ T cells, or bulk PBMC T cells (not recorded which). These receptor sequences come from a woman aged 18 to 75 in good health. Both conserved end residues are part of each CDR3.

j_gene,v_gene,CDR3aa
TRBJ1-1,TRBV7-2,CASSRDPLRSTEAFF
TRBJ2-1,TRBV6-2/TRBV6-3,CASSLRASGGNEQFF
TRBJ2-3,TRBV4-3,CASSQDSDNTDTQYF
TRBJ2-1,TRBV27,CASSGLAGNEQFF
TRBJ1-1,TRBV28,CASSLGRGHGTEAFF
TRBJ2-7,TRBV6-1,CASSWGHGFYEQYF
TRBJ2-5,TRBV20-1,CSARGLAGETQYF
TRBJ2-5,TRBV7-6,CASSSLSLGETQYF
TRBJ2-7,TRBV27,CASSQGLAGGLPTYEQYF
TRBJ1-5,TRBV12-3/TRBV12-4,CASSLGGQGAPQHF
TRBJ2-7,TRBV29-1,CSVEMGQGAWEQYF